This TCR beta chain is from a study of technical replicates of blood from a few donors. Using immunoSEQ multiplex PCR, the repertoire was profiled, and TCRdb retains in-frame clones only, with some absent. Of roughly 72,000 clones in the sample, roughly 96% were seen once. Trimming took off 1 base at V and 0 bases at J, with 9 bases between the two ends. The germline V gene encodes CDR1 MGHDK and CDR2 SYGVNS. The CDR3 has 15 residues. The sequenced sample was T cells isolated from PBMCs. The genes are TRBV25-1 and TRBJ2-5; D ambiguous. The sequence was collected from a human donor in good health. Here the CDR3 reads CASSESAQHQETQYF. The CDR3 nucleotides are TGTGCCAGCAGTGAATCGGCACAGCACCAAGAGACCCAGTACTTC. The full variable domain, completed using reference TRBV25-1 and TRBJ2-5, is EADIYQTPRYLVIGTGKKITLECSQTMGHDKMYWYQQDPGMELHLIHYSYGVNSTEKGDLSSESTVSRIRTEHFPLTLESARPSHTSQYLCASSESAQHQETQYFGPGTRLLVL.